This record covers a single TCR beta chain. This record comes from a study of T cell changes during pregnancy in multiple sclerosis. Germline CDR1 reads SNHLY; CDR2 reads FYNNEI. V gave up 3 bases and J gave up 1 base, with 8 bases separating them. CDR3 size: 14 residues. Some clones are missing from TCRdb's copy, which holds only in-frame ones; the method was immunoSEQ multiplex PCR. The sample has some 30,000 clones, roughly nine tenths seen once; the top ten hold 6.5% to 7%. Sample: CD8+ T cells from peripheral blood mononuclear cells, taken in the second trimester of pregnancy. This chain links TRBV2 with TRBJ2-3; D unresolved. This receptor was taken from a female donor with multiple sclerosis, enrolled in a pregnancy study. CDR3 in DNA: TGTGCCAGCAGTGACTGGCAGGGCACAGATACGCAGTATTTT. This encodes CASSDWQGTDTQYF.